This T cell receptor beta chain was observed in a study of CD8+ T cells in alopecia areata (dated by TCRdb to 2017 to 2018). About the investigation overall: Treated patients were enrolled in an open-label pilot trial of oral tofacitinib at 5 to 10 mg twice daily for moderate-to-severe alopecia areata. Patients stayed on tofacitinib for 6 to 18 months and then had 6 months of follow-up off drug so that delayed response and recurrence could be assessed. For the treated patients, the SALT score, which quantifies what percentage of scalp surface area is affected, served as the measure of disease severity. High-throughput TCRbeta sequencing was used to examine T cell clonal expansion in alopecia areata in both the C3H/HeJ mouse model and human patients. Human TCRbeta sequencing covered scalp tissue and sorted CD4+ and CD8+ peripheral blood T cells from patchy and totalis/universalis alopecia areata patients and healthy controls. Biopsies were taken from tofacitinib-treated patients at baseline and at 4 and 24 weeks of treatment, and a later scalp biopsy was taken in several of the tofacitinib-treated patients. Scalp clonality was compared among normal scalp (n=4), patchy alopecia areata scalp (n=8), and alopecia totalis/universalis scalp (n=8). RNA was obtained with the PAXgene miRNA kit for fixed scalp, the miRNeasy kit for PBMCs, and the RNeasy kit for mouse skin. Amplification of TCRbeta CDR3 regions was done by immunoSEQ multiplex PCR using 35 Vbeta forward primers and 13 Jbeta reverse primers.

Library construction relied on the immunoSEQ multiplex PCR assay. For TCR sequencing, RNA was extracted from every sample and reverse transcribed into cDNA to serve as template. First-strand cDNA was synthesized using SuperScript III with a 2:1 mix of oligo-dT and random hexamers. A synthetic immune receptor repertoire was used to assess amplification bias, and residual bias was removed computationally. The published analysis was carried out like this. Raw reads were preprocessed to remove errors, and CDR3 was defined by IMGT conventions from the conserved cysteine to phenylalanine. To get clonality, Shannon entropy was normalized by log2 of the number of productive unique TCRs and the result was subtracted from 1. Whether scalp clones were CD4 or CD8 was inferred by matching scalp TCRbeta sequences against CD4 and CD8 repertoires sorted from blood. TCRdb re-hosts the immuneACCESS table, in-frame sequences only. Its copies lack some clones; in the studies checked, an unresolved V gene accounts for under half of them, and the cause for the rest is not known. V, J and clone size derive from that table, while D and trimming were established from the DNA sequence. This sample comprises 95,000 to 150,000 clones, about 59% of them detected only once. The top ten clones comprise around 6% of the sample.

Worth noting for this clone: Its target antigen remains unknown. There are no base qualities to consult, and no much larger clone falls within one base.

Overall study outcomes, separate from this receptor: Resident alphabeta T cells in normal human skin are also sequenced, complicating scalp TCR repertoire analysis, unlike mouse skin dominated by gammadelta T cells. Shared TCR sequences between patients were less evident than in mice, which may be partly attributable to HLA diversity in the patient population. Higher clonality and more expanded CD8+ clones were observed in lesional scalp than in normal scalp, particularly in alopecia totalis/universalis, a finding suggestive of antigenic drive. Tofacitinib significantly decreased scalp clonality and the number of expanded CD8+ clones among the top 100 scalp clones. During tofacitinib treatment, many expanded lesional clones stuck around in both scalp and blood, and this persistence may partly explain why relapse happens after treatment is stopped. Because the treated cohort was small and had only one nonresponder, larger studies are needed to examine links between baseline CD8+ expansion and response.

The time point label, as the study defines it: less than five weeks on oral tofacitinib. This sample's treatment or condition label indicates: oral pan-JAK inhibitor, 5-10 mg twice daily. Peripheral blood and lesional scalp punch biopsies were obtained from patients with alopecia areata. PBMCs were isolated by density centrifugation and stained for CD3, CD4 and CD8, after which CD4+ and CD8+ T cells were sorted on a FACSAria. The clonotype was recovered from a human donor with alopecia areata. The material sequenced was CD4+ T cells sorted from blood, taken at week 4, from a patient treated with tofacitinib.

The sequenced DNA is TGTGCCAGCCGGCTAAACAGGAACACTGAAGCTTTCTTT. This gives the protein CASRLNRNTEAFF. The chain is assembled from TRBV7-3 and TRBJ1-1; the D gene remains uncertain. The germline V gene supplies CDR1 SGHTA and CDR2 FQGTGA. The CDR3 goes from the cysteine to the phenylalanine over 13 residues. Only CDR3 DNA remains: 39 bases, in frame from the first base. Trimming at the junction amounts to 8 bases on V and 1 base on J, and the germline ends lie 11 bases apart.